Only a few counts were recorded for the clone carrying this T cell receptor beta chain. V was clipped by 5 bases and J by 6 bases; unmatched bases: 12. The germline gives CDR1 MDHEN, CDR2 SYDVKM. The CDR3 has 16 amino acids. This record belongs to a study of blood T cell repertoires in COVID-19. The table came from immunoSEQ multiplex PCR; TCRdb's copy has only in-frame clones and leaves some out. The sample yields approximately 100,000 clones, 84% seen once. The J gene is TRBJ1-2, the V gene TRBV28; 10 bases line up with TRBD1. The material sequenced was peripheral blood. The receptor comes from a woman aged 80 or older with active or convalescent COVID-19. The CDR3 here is CASSLPGTGAFNGYTF. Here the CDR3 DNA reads TGTGCCAGCAGTCTCCCCGGGACAGGGGCCTTCAATGGCTACACCTTC.